Listed below are T cell receptor beta chains from one sample, sequenced in a study of T cells after yellow fever vaccination. TCRdb passed the 5' RACE reads through MiXCR, listing each CDR3 protein once. Altogether 200,000 to 300,000 distinct CDR3 sequences are present, 3.6% being singletons, with the ten largest covering around 20%. Specimen: PBMCs, collected 15 days after the yellow fever booster vaccination. These receptors all come from a man between 18 and 35 years old who received the YFV17D yellow fever vaccine. Each CDR3 is given with its conserved first and last residue. A D gene is named only where the DNA matches it firmly. Clone size is shown for a subset of rows, as once, few, many or a class of expanded clone.

-	TRBJ2-1	many	TRBV7-9	TGTGCCAGCGGTAGGGCCGGCTCCTACAATGAGCAGTTCTTC	CASGRAGSYNEQFF
-	TRBJ2-3	many	TRBV27	TGTGCCAGCAGTTTTTTTAGCACAGATACGCAGTATTTT	CASSFFSTDTQYF
TRBD1	TRBJ2-1	many	TRBV5-1	TGCGCCAGCAGCGCCAACAGGGGTGAGGAGCAGTTCTTC	CASSANRGEEQFF
-	TRBJ2-1	many	TRBV9	TGTGCCAGCAGCGTAGGGCGAACCTACAATGAGCAGTTCTTC	CASSVGRTYNEQFF
-	TRBJ2-4	many	TRBV12-3/TRBV12-4	TGTGCCAGCAGTGCAGGGTGGGCCAAAAACATTCAGTACTTC	CASSAGWAKNIQYF
-	TRBJ1-4	many	TRBV7-2	TGTGCCAGCAGCTTAGAGGGCCGGGAAAGAAATAATGAAAAACTGTTTTTT	CASSLEGRERNNEKLFF
-	TRBJ2-2	many	TRBV20-1	TGCAGTGCCTCTAACCCCACCGGGGAGCTGTTTTTT	CSASNPTGELFF
-	TRBJ1-1	many	TRBV15	TGTGCCACCAGCAGAGATCCGGCCAGAGAAGCTTTCTTT	CATSRDPAREAFF
TRBD1	TRBJ2-5	-	TRBV4-1	TGCGCCAGCAGCCTACTGACAGGGTCTTTGAAGACCCAGTACTTC	CASSLLTGSLKTQYF
-	TRBJ2-1	few	TRBV29-1	TGCAGCGTTGAAAACATCAATCCCTACAATGAGCAGTTCTTC	CSVENINPYNEQFF
-	TRBJ2-2	many	TRBV5-1	TGCGCCAGCAGCCAATGGTCCGGGAGGAACACCGGGGAGCTGTTTTTT	CASSQWSGRNTGELFF
-	TRBJ1-2	many	TRBV27	TGTGCCAGCAGTATATCGACAAGCTATGGCTACACCTTC	CASSISTSYGYTF
-	TRBJ2-5	many	TRBV7-6	TGTGCCAGCAGCTTAGCGAACGCGGGGACAGTGAAACAAGAGACCCAGTACTTC	CASSLANAGTVKQETQYF
-	TRBJ2-6	many	TRBV28	TGTGCCAGCACCTCCACGGGTGCTGGGGCCAACGTCCTGACTTTC	CASTSTGAGANVLTF
TRBD1	TRBJ2-7	many	TRBV20-1	TGCAGTGCTTACGCAGGGGGCGCGCCCTACGAGCAGTACTTC	CSAYAGGAPYEQYF
-	TRBJ2-3	many	TRBV7-2	TGTGCCAGCAGCTTAGGGACGGGAGTCACAGATACGCAGTATTTT	CASSLGTGVTDTQYF
TRBD2	TRBJ2-3	many	TRBV20-1	TGCAGTGCTCCCATGCTAGCGGTGAGCACAGATACGCAGTATTTT	CSAPMLAVSTDTQYF
TRBD1	TRBJ2-3	many	TRBV5-6	TGTGCCAGCACCAGGACTCAGGGGGCAGATACGCAGTATTTT	CASTRTQGADTQYF
-	TRBJ2-3	many	TRBV11-2	TGTGCCAGCAGCCCCACCCCCACAGATACGCAGTATTTT	CASSPTPTDTQYF
TRBD1	TRBJ2-5	many	TRBV29-1	TGCAGCGCAACACAGGGGGCAGGAAAGACCCAGTACTTC	CSATQGAGKTQYF
-	TRBJ2-1	many	TRBV5-1	TGCGCCAGCAGCTTGGCTAGAAACAATGAGCAGTTCTTC	CASSLARNNEQFF
TRBD2	TRBJ2-1	many	TRBV7-7	TGTGCTAGCAGCGTTAGCGGGGGGGACAATGAGCAGTTCTTC	CASSVSGGDNEQFF